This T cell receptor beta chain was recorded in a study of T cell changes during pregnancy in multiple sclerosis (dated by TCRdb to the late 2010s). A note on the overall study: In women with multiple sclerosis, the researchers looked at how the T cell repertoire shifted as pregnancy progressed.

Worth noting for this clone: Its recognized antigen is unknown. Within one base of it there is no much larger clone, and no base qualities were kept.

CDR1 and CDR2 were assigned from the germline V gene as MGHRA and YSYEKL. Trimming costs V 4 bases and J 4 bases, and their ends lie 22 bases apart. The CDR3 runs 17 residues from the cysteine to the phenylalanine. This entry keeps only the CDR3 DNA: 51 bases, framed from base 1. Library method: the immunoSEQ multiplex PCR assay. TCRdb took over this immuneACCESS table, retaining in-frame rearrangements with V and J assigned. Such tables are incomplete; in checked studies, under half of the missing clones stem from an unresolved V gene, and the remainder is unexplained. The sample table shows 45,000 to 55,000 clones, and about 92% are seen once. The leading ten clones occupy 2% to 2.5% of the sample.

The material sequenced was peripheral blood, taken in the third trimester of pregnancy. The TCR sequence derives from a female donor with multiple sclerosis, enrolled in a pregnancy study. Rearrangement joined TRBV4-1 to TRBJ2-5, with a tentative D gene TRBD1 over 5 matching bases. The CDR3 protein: CASSLLVTATLGETQYF. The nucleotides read TGCGCCAGCAGCCTCCTTGTGACAGCTACCTTAGGAGAGACCCAGTACTTC.